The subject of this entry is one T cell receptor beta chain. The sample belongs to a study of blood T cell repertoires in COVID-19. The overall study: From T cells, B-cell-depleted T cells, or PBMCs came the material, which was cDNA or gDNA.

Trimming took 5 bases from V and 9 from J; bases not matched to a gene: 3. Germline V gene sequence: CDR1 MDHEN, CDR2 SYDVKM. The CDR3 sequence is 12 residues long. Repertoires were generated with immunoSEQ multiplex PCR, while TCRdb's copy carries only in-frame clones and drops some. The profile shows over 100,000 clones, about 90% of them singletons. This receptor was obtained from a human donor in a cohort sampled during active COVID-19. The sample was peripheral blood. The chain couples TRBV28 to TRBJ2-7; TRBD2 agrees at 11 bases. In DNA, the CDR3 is TGTGCCAGCAGTGCGGGACTAGCGGCGCAGTACTTC. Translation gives CASSAGLAAQYF.